This T cell receptor (beta chain) was identified in a study of blood T cells in healthy people across ages. The authors ran a second PCR of roughly 6 to 12 cycles using a sample-barcoded 5' primer and a J-beta primer mix. Every sample returned 2.5 million or more CDR3-containing paired-end reads. TCRdb processed the 5' RACE reads anew with MiXCR; each CDR3 protein has one entry. In the table there are about 1.5 million distinct CDR3 sequences, less than 45% of which are singletons. The CDR3 is 15 residues long. CDR1 and CDR2 (germline): SEHNR, FQNEAQ (reference sequence). V lost 6 bases and J 2 bases, leaving 15 bases between the germline ends.

The clonotype was recovered from a woman between 18 and 29 years old in good health. The sample consisted of blood. V gene TRBV7-9 combines with J gene TRBJ2-3; a possible D gene is TRBD1 (6 bases). CDR3 sequence: CASRTKGGYTDTQYF. In DNA, the CDR3 is TGTGCCAGCAGAACAAAAGGGGGATACACAGATACGCAGTATTTT.